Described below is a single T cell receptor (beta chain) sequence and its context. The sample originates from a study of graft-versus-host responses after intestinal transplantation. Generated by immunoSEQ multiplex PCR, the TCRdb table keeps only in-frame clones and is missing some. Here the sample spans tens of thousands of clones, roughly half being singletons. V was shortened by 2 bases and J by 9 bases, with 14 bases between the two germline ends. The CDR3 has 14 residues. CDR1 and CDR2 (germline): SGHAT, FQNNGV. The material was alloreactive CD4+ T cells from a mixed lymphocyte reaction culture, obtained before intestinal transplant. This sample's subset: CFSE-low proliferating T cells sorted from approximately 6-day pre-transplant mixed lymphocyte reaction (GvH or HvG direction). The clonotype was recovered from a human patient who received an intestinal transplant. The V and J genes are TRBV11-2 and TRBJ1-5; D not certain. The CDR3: CASSLSNIGGPQHF. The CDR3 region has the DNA TGTGCCAGCAGCTTAAGCAACATCGGAGGGCCCCAGCATTTT.